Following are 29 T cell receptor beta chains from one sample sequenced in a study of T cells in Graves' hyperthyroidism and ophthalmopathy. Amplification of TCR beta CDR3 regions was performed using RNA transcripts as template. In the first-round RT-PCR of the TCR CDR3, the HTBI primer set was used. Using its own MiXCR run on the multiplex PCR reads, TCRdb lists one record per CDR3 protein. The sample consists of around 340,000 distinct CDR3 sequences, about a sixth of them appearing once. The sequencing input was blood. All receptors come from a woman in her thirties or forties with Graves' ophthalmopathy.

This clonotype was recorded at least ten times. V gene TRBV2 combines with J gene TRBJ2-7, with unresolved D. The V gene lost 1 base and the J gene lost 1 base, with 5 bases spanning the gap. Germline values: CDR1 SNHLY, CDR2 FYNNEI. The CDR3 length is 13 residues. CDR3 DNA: TGTGCCAGCAGTGAAGTAGGGTCCTACGAGCAGTACTTC. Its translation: CASSEVGSYEQYF.

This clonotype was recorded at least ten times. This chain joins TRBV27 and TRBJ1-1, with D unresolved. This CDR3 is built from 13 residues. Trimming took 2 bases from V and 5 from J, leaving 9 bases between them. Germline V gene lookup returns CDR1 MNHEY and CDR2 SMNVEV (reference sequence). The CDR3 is CASSLNRATEAFF. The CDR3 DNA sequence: TGTGCCAGCAGTTTAAATAGGGCTACTGAAGCTTTCTTT.

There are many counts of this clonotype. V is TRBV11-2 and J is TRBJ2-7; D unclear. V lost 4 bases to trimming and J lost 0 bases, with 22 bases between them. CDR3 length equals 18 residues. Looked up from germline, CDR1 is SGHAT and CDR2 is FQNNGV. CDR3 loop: CASSSGGLKPFFSYEQYF. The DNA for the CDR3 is TGTGCCAGCAGCTCCGGTGGGCTGAAACCTTTTTTCTCCTACGAGCAGTACTTC. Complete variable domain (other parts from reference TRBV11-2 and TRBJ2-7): EAGVAQSPRYKIIEKRQSVAFWCNPISGHATLYWYQQILGQGPKLLIQFQNNGVVDDSQLPKDRFSAERLKGVDSTLKIQPAKLEDSAVYLCASSSGGLKPFFSYEQYFGPGTRLTVT.

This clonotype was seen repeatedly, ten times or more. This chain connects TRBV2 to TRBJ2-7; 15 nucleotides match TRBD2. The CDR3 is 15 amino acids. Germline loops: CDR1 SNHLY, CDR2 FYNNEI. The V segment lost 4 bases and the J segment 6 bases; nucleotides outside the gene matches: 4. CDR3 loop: CASSVMGLAGGEQYF. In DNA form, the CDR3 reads TGTGCCAGCAGTGTAATGGGACTAGCGGGGGGCGAGCAGTACTTC.

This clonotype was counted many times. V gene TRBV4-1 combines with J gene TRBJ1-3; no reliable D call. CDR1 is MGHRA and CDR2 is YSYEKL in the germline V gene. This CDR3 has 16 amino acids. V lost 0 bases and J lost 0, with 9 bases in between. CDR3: CASSQELTVSGNTIYF. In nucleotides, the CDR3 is TGCGCCAGCAGCCAAGAGCTGACGGTCTCTGGAAACACCATATATTTT.

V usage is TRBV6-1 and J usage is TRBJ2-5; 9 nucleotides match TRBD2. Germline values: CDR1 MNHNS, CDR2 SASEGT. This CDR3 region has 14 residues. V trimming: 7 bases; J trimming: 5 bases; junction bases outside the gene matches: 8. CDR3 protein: CASTLAGHYETQYF. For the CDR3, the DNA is TGTGCCAGCACACTAGCGGGCCACTACGAGACCCAGTACTTC.

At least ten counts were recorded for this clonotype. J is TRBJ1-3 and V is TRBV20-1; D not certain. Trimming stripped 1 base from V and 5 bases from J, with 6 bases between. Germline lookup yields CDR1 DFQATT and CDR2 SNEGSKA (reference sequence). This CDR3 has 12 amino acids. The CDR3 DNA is TGCAGTGCTAGAGGACGGCGAAACACCATATATTTT. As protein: CSARGRRNTIYF.

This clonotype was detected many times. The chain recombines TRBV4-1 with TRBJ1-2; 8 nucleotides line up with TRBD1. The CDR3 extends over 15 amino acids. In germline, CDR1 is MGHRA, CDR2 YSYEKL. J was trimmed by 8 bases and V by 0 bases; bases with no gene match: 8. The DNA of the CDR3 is TGCGCCAGCAGCCAAGATGGGAGGCAGGGGGCGGGCTACACCTTC. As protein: CASSQDGRQGAGYTF.

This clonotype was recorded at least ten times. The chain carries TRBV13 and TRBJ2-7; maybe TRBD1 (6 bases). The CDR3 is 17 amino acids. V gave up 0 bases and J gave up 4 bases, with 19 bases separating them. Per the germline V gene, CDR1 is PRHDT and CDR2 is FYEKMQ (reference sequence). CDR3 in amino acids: CASSLGLTGSGIYEQYF. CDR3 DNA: TGTGCCAGCAGCTTAGGCCTAACAGGGAGTGGGATTTACGAGCAGTACTTC.

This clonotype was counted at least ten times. The CDR3, as DNA: TGCAGCGTTACAGAGCCGTTGAACACCGGGGAGCTGTTTTTT. Translated: CSVTEPLNTGELFF. This sequence joins TRBV29-1 and TRBJ2-2, with D hard to call. Germline CDR1 SQVTM, CDR2 ANQGSEA. Trimming took off 5 bases at V and 1 base at J, with 11 bases between the two ends. This CDR3 contains 14 residues.

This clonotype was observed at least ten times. The DNA of the CDR3 is TGTGCCAGCAGTTTTCGGGCTGCCGGGGGCTACACCTTC. Translating gives CASSFRAAGGYTF. The genes are TRBV27 and TRBJ1-2; D not certain. CDR1 MNHEY and CDR2 SMNVEV come from the germline V gene (reference sequence). The CDR3 has 13 residues. Trimming shortened V by 3 bases and J by 8 bases, and 13 bases separated the two germline ends.

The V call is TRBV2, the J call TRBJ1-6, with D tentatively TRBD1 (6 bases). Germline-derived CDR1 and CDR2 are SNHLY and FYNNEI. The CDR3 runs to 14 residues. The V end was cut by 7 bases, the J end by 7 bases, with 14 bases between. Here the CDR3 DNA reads TGTGCCAGCAATGAGGACAGAGGGAATTCACCCCTCCACTTT. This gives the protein CASNEDRGNSPLHF.

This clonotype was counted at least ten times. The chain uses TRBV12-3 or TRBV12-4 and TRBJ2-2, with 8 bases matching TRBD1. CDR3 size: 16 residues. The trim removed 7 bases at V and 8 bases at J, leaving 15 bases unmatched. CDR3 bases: TGTGCCAGCACCCGAAGGACAGGGATGATTTGGGGGGAGCTGTTTTTT. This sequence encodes CASTRRTGMIWGELFF.

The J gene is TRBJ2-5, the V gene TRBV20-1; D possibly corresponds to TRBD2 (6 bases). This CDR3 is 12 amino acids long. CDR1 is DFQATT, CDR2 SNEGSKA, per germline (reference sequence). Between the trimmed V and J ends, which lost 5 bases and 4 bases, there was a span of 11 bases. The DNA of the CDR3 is TGCAGTGCTCAGCGGAGGGCAGAGACCCAGTACTTC. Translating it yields CSAQRRAETQYF.

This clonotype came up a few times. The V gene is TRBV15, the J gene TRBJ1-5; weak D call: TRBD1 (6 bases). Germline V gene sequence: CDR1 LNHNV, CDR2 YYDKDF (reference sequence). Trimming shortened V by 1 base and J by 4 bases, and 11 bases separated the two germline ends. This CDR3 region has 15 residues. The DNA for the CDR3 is TGTGCCACCAGCAGAGGCGGACAGCCTAATCAGCCCCAGCATTTT. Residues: CATSRGGQPNQPQHF.

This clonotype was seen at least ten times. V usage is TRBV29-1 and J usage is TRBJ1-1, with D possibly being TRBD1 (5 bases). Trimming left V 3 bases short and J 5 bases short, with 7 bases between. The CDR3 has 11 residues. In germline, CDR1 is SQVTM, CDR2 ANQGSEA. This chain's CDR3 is CSVEGGTEAFF. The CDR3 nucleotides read TGCAGCGTTGAGGGGGGGACTGAAGCTTTCTTT.

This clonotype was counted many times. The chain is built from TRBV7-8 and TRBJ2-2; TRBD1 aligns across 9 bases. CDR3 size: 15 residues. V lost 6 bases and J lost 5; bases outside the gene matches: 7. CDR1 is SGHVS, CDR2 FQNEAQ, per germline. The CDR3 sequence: CASSLQGASTGELFF. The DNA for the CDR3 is TGTGCCAGCAGTTTACAGGGGGCAAGTACCGGGGAGCTGTTTTTT.

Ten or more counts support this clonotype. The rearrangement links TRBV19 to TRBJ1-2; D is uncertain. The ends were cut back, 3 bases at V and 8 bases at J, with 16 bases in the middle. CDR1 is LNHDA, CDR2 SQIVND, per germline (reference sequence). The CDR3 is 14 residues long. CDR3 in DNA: TGTGCCAGTAGTATCGCGGACCGGACGGTCGGCTACACCTTC. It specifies CASSIADRTVGYTF.

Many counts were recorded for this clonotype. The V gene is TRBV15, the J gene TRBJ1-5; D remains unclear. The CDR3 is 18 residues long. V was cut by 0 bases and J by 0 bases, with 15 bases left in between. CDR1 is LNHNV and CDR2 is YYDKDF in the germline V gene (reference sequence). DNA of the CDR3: TGTGCCACCAGCAGAGACAGGTTTTCCGATGCTAGCAATCAGCCCCAGCATTTT. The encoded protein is CATSRDRFSDASNQPQHF.

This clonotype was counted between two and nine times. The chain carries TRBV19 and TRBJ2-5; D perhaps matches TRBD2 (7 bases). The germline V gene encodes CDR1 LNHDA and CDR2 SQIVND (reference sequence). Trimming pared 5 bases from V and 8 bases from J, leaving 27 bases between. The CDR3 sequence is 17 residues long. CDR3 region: CASSPLMGGREASTQYF. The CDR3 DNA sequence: TGTGCCAGTAGTCCCCTTATGGGGGGGCGCGAGGCAAGTACCCAGTACTTC.

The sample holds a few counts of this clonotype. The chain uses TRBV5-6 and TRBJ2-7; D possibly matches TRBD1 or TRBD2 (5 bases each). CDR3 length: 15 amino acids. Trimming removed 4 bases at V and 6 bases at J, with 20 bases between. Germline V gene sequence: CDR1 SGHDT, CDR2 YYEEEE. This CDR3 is CASSAGTSLESEQYF. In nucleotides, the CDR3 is TGTGCCAGCAGCGCCGGGACCTCATTGGAGTCCGAGCAGTACTTC.

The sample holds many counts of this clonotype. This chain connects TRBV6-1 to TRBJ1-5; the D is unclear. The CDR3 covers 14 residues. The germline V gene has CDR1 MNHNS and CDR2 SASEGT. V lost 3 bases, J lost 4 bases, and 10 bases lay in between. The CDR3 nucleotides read TGTGCCAGCAGTGATCATCCGGAGAATCAGCCCCAGCATTTT. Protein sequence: CASSDHPENQPQHF.

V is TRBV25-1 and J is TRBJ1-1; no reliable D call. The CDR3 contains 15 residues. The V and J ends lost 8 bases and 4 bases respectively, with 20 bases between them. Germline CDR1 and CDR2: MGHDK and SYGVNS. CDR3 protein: CASDVDDPVGTEAFF. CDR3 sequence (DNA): TGTGCCAGCGACGTCGATGACCCCGTGGGCACTGAAGCTTTCTTT.

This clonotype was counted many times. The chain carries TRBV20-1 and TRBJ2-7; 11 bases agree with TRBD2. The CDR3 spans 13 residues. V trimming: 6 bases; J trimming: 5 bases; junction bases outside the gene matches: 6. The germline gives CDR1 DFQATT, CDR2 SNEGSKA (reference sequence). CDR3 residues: CSAELAGVDEQYF. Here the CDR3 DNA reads TGCAGTGCAGAACTAGCGGGAGTTGACGAGCAGTACTTC.

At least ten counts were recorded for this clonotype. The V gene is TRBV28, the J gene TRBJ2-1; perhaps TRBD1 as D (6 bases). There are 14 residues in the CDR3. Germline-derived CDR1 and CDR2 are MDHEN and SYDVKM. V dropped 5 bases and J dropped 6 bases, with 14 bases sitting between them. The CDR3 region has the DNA TGTGCCAGCAGTCCAGGGGAAGGGGTCAATGAGCAGTTCTTC. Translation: CASSPGEGVNEQFF.

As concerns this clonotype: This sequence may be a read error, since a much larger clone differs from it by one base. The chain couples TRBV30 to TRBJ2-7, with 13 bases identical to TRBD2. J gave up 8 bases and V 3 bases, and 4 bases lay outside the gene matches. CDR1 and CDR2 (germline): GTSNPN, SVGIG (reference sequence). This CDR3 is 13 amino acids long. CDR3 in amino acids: CAWRTSGGSKQYF. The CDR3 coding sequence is TGTGCCTGGAGGACTAGCGGGGGGAGTAAGCAGTACTTC.

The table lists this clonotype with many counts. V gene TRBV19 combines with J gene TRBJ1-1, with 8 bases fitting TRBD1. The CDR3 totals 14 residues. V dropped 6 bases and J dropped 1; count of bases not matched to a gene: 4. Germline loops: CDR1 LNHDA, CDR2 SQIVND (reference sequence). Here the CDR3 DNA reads TGTGCCAGTAGAGCGACAGGGGAGAACACTGAAGCTTTCTTT. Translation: CASRATGENTEAFF. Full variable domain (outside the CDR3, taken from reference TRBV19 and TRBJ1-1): DGGITQSPKYLFRKEGQNVTLSCEQNLNHDAMYWYRQDPGQGLRLIYYSQIVNDFQKGDIAEGYSVSREKKESFPLTVTSAQKNPTAFYLCASRATGENTEAFFGQGTRLTVV.

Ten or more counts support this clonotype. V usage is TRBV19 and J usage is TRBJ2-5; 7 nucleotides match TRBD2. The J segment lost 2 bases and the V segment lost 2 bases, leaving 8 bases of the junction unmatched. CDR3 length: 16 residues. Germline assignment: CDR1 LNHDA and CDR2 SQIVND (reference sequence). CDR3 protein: CASSISILASQETQYF. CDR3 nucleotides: TGTGCCAGTAGTATATCCATACTAGCGAGTCAAGAGACCCAGTACTTC.

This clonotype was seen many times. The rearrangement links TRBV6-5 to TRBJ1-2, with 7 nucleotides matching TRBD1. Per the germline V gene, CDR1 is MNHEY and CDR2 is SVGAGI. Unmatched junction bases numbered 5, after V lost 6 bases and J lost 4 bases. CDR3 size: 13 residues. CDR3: CASRRTGSYGYTF. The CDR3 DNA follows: TGTGCCAGCAGGCGGACAGGTTCCTATGGCTACACCTTC.